The subject of this entry is one TCR beta chain. Its specificity is not known. The data are from a study of T cells after yellow fever vaccination. Study background: Low-cell-number fractions were prepared with SMART-Seq v4 Ultra Low Input.

By 5'RACE template switching, TCR cDNA was produced, with a universal primer site and UMIs added in the process. TCRdb reprocessed the 5' RACE reads via MiXCR and lists one record per CDR3 protein. This sample yields around 310,000 distinct CDR3 sequences, of which about 4% are seen a single time; around 24% belongs to the top ten. Study-level points and caveats: Sorted repertoires could include abundant contaminating clonotypes from bulk cells.

Germline V gives CDR1 DFQATT, CDR2 SNEGSKA (reference sequence). The CDR3 runs 15 residues. Between the trimmed V and J ends, which lost 3 bases and 3 bases, there was a span of 14 bases. The chain recombines TRBV20-1 with TRBJ1-4; D remains ambiguous. The sequencing here drew on PBMCs, taken 5 days after the yellow fever booster vaccination. The clonotype was recovered from a man aged 18 to 35 who received the YFV17D yellow fever vaccine. In nucleotides, the CDR3 is TGCAGTGCTAGTGCTGAGCCGGGTGCTAATGAAAAACTGTTTTTT. Translation: CSASAEPGANEKLFF.